Below, one T cell receptor (beta chain) is given with its context. Its antigen is unknown. The source of the sample is a study of blood T cells in healthy people across ages. Study results and caveats: When set beside aged donors, long-lived donors presented more naive CD4+ cells and higher diversity.

The use of a sample-barcoded 5' primer and a J-beta primer mix characterized a second PCR of roughly 6 to 11 cycles. TCRdb reanalysed the 5' RACE reads using MiXCR and keeps one entry per CDR3 protein. The sample comprises roughly 930,000 distinct CDR3 sequences, around 48% of which are singletons, and 13% rests with the top ten. CDR1 and CDR2 from the germline V gene are SNHLY and FYNNEI. The V end lost 6 bases, the J end lost 7 bases, and 15 bases lay between the germline ends. The CDR3 loop spans 13 amino acids. Sample: blood. The rearrangement links TRBV2 to TRBJ1-2, with D uncertain. This clonotype was sampled from a man in his thirties or forties in good health. The CDR3 DNA reads TGTGCCAGCAGGCGGGAGCTTGGCGCTGGCTACACCTTC. Translation gives CASRRELGAGYTF.